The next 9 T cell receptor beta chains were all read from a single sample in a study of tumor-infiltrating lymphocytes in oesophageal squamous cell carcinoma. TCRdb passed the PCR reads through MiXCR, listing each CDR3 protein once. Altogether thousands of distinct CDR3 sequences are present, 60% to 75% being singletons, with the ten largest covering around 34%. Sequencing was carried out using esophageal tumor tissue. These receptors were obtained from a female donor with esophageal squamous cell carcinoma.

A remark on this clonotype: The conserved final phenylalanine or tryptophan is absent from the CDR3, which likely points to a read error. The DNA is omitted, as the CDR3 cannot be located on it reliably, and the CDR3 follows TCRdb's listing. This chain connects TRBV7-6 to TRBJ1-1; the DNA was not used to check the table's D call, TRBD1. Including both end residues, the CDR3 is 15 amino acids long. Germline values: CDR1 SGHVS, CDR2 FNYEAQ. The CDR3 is CASSLESNNEQFFAP.

CDR3 nucleotide sequence: TGTGCCAGCAGCCTCCATCCCGGACAGTACCAAGAGACCCAGTACTTC. It yields the protein CASSLHPGQYQETQYF. The chain has TRBV7-2 and TRBJ2-4; possibly TRBD1 for D (6 bases). The J call could be wrong; TRBJ2-5 is a better fit for the DNA end. Germline V gene lookup returns CDR1 SGHTA and CDR2 FQGNSA. The CDR3 totals 16 residues.

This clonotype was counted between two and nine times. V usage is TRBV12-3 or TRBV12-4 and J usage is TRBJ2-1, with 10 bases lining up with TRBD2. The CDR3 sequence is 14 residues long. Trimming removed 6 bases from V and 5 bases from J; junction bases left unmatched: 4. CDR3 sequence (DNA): TGTGCCAGCAGAGAGAGCGGGAGGGACAATGAGCAGTTCTTC. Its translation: CASRESGRDNEQFF.

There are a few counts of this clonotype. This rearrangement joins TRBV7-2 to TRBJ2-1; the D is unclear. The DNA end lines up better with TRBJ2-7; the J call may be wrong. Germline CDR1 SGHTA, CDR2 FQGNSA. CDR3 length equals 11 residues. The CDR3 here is CASSLSYEQYF. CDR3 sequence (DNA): TGTGCCAGCAGCTTAAGCTACGAGCAGTACTTC.

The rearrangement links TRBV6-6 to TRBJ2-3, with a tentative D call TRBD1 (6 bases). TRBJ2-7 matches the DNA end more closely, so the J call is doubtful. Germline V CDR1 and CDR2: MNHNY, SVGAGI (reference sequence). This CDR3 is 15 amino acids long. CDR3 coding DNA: TGTGCCAGCAGTTACAGGGGGATTAGCACAGATACGCAGTACTTC. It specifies CASSYRGISTDTQYF.

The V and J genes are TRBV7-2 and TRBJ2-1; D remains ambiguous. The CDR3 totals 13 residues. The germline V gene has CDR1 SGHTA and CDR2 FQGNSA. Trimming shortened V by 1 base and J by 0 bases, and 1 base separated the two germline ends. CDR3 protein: CASSLVSYNEQFF. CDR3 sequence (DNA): TGTGCCAGCAGCTTAGTCTCCTACAATGAGCAGTTCTTC.

The chain's CDR3 is CASSPQETQYF. CDR3 in DNA: TGTGCCAGCTCACCCCAAGAGACCCAGTACTTC. J is TRBJ2-1 and V is TRBV18; no firm D call. The J call could be wrong; TRBJ2-5 is a better fit for the DNA end. The CDR3 spans 11 residues. CDR1 KGHSH and CDR2 LQKENI come from the germline V gene.

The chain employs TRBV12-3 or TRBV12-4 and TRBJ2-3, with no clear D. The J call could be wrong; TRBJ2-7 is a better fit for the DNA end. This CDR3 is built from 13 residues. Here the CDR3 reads CASSLGPSDEQYF. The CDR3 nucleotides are TGTGCCAGCAGTTTAGGACCCTCTGACGAGCAGTACTTC.

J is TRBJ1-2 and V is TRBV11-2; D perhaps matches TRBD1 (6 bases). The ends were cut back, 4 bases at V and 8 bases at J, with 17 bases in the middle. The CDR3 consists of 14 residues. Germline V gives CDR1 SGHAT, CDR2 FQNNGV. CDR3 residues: CASSSRTGLGGYTF. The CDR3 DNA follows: TGTGCCAGCAGCTCCCGCACAGGGTTAGGGGGCTACACCTTC. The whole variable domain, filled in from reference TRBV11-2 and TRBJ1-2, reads EAGVAQSPRYKIIEKRQSVAFWCNPISGHATLYWYQQILGQGPKLLIQFQNNGVVDDSQLPKDRFSAERLKGVDSTLKIQPAKLEDSAVYLCASSSRTGLGGYTFGSGTRLTVV.